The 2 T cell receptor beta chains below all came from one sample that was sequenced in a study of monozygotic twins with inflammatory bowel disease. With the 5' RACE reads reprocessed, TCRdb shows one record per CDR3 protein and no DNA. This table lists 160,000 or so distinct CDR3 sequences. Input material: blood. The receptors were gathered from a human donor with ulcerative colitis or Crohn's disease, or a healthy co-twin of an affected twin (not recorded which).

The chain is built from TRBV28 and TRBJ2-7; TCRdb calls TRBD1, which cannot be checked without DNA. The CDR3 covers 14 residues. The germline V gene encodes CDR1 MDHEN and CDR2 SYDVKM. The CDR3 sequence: CASSGTGLSYEQYF.

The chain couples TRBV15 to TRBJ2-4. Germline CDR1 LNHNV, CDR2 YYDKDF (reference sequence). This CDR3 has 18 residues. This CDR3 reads CATSREFSTVGSKNIQYF.